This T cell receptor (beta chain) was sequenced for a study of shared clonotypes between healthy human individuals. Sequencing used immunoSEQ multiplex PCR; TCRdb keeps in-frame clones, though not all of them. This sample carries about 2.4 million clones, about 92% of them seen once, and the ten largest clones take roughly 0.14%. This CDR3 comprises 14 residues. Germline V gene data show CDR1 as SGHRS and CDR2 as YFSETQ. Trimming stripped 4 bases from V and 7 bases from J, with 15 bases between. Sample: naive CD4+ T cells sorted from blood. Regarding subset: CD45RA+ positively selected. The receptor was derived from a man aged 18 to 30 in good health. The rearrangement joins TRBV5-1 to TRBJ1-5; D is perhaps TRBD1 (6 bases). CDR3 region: CASSPGTQRQPQHF. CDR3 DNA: TGCGCCAGCAGCCCAGGGACACAGAGGCAGCCCCAGCATTTT. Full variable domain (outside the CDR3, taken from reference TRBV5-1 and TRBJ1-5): KAGVTQTPRYLIKTRGQQVTLSCSPISGHRSVSWYQQTPGQGLQFLFEYFSETQRNKGNFPGRFSGRQFSNSRSEMNVSTLELGDSALYLCASSPGTQRQPQHFGDGTRLSIL.